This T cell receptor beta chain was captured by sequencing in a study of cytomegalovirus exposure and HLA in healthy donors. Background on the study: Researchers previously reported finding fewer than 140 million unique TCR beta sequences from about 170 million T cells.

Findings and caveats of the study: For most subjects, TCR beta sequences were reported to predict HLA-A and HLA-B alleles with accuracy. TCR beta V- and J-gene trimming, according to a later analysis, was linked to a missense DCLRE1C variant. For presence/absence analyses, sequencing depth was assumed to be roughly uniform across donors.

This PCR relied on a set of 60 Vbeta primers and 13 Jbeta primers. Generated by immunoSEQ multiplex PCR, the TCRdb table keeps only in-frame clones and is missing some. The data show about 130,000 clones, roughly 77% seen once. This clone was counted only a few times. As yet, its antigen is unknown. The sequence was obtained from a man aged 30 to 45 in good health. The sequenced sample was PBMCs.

CDR3: CASSLQGRSGGYTF. The CDR3 DNA reads as TGTGCCAGCAGCTTACAAGGGAGGTCGGGGGGCTACACCTTC. The gene calls are TRBV7-9 and TRBJ1-2, with D unclear. The CDR3 sequence is 14 residues long. Trimming pared 2 bases from V and 8 bases from J, leaving 15 bases between. Germline V gene lookup returns CDR1 SEHNR and CDR2 FQNEAQ (reference sequence).